The subject of this entry is one TCR beta chain. As yet, its antigen is unknown. Alopecia areata patients had lesional scalp punch biopsies and peripheral blood taken from them. CD4+ and CD8+ T cells were sorted from PBMCs stained for CD3, CD4 and CD8. This sample is drawn from a study of CD8+ T cells in alopecia areata. General study points: Alopecia totalis/universalis scalp especially showed more expanded CD8+ clones than normal scalp. Scalp specimens additionally yield sequences from normal skin's resident alphabeta T cells.

After isolation, RNA underwent reverse transcription to generate cDNA as the sequencing template. Repertoires were generated with immunoSEQ multiplex PCR, while TCRdb's copy carries only in-frame clones and drops some. The sample contains 100,000 to 150,000 clones, around 50% of which appear only once. The sequenced sample was NKG2D-low CD8+ T cells sorted from blood. This clonotype was sampled from a human donor with alopecia areata.

In DNA, the CDR3 is TGTGCCAGCAGGAAAGAACAGACGGACACAGATACGCAGTATTTT. It codes for CASRKEQTDTDTQYF. The chain recombines TRBV7-8 with TRBJ2-3; no definite D call. The length of the CDR3 is 15 residues. V shed 6 bases and J shed 2 bases, with 15 bases lying between them. Germline V gene sequence: CDR1 SGHVS, CDR2 FQNEAQ.